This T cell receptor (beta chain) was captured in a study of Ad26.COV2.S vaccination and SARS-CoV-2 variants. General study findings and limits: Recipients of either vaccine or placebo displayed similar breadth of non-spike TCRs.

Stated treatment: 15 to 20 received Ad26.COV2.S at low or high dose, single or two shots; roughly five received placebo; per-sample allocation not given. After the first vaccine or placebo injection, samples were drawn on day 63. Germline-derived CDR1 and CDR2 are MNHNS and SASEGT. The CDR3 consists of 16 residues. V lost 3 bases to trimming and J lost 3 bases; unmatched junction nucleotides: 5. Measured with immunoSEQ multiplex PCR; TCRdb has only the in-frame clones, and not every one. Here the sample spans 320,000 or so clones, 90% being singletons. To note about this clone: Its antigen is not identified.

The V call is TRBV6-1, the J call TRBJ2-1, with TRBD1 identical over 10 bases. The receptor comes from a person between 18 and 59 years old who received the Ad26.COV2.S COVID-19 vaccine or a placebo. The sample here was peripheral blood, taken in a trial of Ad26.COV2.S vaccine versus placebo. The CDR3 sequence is CASSDMGQGHYNEQFF. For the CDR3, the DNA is TGTGCCAGCAGTGATATGGGACAGGGGCACTACAATGAGCAGTTCTTC.